This T cell receptor beta chain appears in the sequencing data of a study of T cell repertoires in cytomegalovirus infection (dated by TCRdb to between 2018 and 2020). Context from the whole study: The HLA type of each donor mattered for the analysis, because public TCR beta signatures pointed to carriage of CMV infection along with the matching HLA type. What the study reported, not specific to this receptor: The ex vivo response was dominated by HLA-C-restricted CMV-specific TCR beta clonotypes, which also provided the single most frequent clonotype in two of eight donors. In both this cohort and an independent cohort of 350 to 400 donors, the cumulative frequency of public TCR beta family members distinguished carriers of CMV infection plus the relevant HLA type.

The V end gives up 5 bases and the J end 14 bases, leaving 12 bases in the junction not matched to a gene. The germline V gene gives CDR1 as SGHTA and CDR2 as FQGTGA. From the cysteine through the phenylalanine, the CDR3 covers 15 amino acids. Left in the record is the CDR3 DNA by itself, 45 bases read in frame from the first base. In its sample, this clonotype was seen a few times. There is no known antigen for this receptor. Base qualities were left out, and no much larger clone turns up one base away. The sequencing machine was an Illumina HiSeq 1500. TCRdb reworked the public reads: Q25 trimming with fastp, MiXCR clone assembly, productive beta chains retained. Under each unique CDR3 protein, matching rows form one entry showing the most common genes and DNA. This sample gives over 300,000 distinct CDR3 sequences in total; over 7.5% of them show up just once. The top ten clones comprise about 4.5% of the sample.

The rearranged chain carries TRBV7-3 and TRBJ1-6, with 10 bases matching TRBD1. Sequencing was performed on PBMCs. This TCR derives from a human donor in good health (CMV status not recorded). Some clones in this sample may be carry-over from other donors' samples. The CDR3 here reads CASSLSSGTGETLHF. The nucleotide sequence reads TGTGCCAGCAGCCTTTCGTCGGGGACAGGGGAAACCCTCCACTTT.